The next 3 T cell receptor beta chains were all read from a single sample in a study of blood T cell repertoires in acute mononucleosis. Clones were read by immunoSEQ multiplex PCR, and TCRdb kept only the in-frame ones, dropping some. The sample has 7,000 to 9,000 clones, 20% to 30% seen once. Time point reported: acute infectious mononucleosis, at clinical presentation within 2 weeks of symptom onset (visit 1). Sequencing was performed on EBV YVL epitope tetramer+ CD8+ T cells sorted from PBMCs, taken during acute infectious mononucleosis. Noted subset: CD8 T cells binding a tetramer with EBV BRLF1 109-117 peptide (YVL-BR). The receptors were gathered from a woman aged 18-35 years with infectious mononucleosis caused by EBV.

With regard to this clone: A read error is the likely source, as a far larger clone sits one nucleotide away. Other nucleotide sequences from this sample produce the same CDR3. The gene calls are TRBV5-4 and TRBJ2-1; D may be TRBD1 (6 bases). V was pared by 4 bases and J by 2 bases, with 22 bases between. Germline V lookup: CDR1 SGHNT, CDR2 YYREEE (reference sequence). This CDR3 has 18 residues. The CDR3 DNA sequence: TGTGCCAGCAGCGTCCGTAACAGGGTAGGGAACCCCTACAATGAGCAGTTCTTC. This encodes CASSVRNRVGNPYNEQFF.

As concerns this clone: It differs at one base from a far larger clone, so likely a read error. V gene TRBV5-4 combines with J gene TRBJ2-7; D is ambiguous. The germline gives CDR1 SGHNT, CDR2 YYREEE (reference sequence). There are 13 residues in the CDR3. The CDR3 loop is CASSQEWAYEQCF. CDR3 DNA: TGCGCCAGCAGCCAAGAGTGGGCCTACGAGCAGTGCTTC. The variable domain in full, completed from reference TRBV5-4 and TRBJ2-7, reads ETGVTQSPTHLIKTRGQQVTLRCSSQSGHNTVSWYQQALGQGPQFIFQYYREEENGRGNFPPRFSGLQFPNYSSELNVNALELDDSALYLCASSQEWAYEQCFGPGTRLTVT.

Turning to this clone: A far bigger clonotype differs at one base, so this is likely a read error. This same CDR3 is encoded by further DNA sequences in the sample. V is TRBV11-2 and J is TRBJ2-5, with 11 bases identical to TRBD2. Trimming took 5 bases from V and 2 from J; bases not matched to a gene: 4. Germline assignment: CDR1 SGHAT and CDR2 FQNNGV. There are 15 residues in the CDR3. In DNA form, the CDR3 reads TGTGCCAGCAGCCTACTAGCGGGGGAACAAGAGACCCAGTACTTC. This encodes CASSLLAGEQETQYF.